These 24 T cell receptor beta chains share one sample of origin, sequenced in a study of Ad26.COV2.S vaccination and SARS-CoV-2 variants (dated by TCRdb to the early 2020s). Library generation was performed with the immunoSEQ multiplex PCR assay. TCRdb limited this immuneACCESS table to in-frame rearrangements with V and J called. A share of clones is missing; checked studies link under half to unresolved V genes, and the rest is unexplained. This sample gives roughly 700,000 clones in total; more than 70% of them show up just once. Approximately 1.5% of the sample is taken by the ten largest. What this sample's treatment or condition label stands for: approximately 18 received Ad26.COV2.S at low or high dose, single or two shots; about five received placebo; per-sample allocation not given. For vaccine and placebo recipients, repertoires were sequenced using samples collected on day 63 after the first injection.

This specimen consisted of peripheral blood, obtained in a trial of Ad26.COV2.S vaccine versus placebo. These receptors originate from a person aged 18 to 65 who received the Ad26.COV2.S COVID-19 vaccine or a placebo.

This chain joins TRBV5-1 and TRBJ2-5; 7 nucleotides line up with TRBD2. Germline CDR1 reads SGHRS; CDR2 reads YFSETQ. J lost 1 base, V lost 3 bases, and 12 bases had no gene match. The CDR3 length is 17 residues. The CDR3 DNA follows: TGCGCCAGCAGCTCTGGGGCTAGCGGAGGGATCCAAGAGACCCAGTACTTC. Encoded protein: CASSSGASGGIQETQYF.

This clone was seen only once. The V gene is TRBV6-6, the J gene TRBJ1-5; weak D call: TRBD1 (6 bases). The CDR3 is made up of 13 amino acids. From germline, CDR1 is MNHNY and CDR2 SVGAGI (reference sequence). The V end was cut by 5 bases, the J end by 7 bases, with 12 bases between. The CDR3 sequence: CASSPGQRQPQHF. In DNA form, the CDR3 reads TGTGCCAGCAGTCCGGGACAACGCCAGCCCCAGCATTTT.

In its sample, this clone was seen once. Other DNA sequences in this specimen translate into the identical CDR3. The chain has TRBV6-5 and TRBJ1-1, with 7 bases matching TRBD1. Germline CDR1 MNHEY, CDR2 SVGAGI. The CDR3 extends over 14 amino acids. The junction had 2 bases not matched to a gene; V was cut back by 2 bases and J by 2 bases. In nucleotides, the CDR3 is TGTGCCAGCAGTTACCGGGACAGAAACACTGAAGCTTTCTTT. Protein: CASSYRDRNTEAFF.

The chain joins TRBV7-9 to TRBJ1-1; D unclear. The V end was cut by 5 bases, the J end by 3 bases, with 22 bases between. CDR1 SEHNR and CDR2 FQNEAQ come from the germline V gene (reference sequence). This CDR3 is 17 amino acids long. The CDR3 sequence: CASSPRAVSGRDTEAFF. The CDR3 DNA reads TGTGCCAGCAGCCCTCGGGCAGTGTCGGGCCGCGACACTGAAGCTTTCTTT.

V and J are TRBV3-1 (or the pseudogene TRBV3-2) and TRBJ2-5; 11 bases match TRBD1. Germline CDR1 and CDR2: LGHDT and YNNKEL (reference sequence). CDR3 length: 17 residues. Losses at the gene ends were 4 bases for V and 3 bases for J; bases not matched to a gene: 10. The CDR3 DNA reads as TGTGCCAGCAGCCGCCCCGGGACAGGGGGAGGTGAAGAGACCCAGTACTTC. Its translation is CASSRPGTGGGEETQYF.

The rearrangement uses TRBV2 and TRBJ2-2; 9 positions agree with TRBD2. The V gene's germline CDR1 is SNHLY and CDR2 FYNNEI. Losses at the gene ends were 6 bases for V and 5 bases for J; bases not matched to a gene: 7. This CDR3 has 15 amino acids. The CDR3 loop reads CASRALAGSTGELFF. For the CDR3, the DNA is TGTGCCAGCAGGGCTCTAGCGGGATCAACCGGGGAGCTGTTTTTT. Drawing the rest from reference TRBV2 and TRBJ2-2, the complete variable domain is EPEVTQTPSHQVTQMGQEVILRCVPISNHLYFYWYRQILGQKVEFLVSFYNNEISEKSEIFDDQFSVERPDGSNFTLKIRSTKLEDSAMYFCASRALAGSTGELFFGEGSRLTVL.

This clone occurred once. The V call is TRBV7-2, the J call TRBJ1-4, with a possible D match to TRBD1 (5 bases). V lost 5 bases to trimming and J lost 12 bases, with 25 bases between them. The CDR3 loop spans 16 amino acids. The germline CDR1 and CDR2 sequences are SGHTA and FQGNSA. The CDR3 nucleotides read TGTGCCAGCAGCGCAAGACCCGGGACTGCAAATGACGAACTGTTTTTT. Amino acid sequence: CASSARPGTANDELFF.

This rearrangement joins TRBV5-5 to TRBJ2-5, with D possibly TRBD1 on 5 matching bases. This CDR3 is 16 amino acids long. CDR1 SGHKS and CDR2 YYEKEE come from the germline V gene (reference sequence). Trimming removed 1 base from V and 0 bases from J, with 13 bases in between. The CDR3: CASSLQGRQHQETQYF. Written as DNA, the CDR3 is TGTGCCAGCAGCTTGCAAGGTCGACAGCACCAAGAGACCCAGTACTTC.

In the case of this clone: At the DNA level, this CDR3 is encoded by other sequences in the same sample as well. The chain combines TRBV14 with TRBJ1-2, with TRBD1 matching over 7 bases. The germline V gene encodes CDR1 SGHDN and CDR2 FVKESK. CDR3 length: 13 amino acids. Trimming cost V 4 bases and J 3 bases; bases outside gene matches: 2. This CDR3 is CASSPGTDYGYTF. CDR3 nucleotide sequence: TGTGCCAGCAGCCCTGGGACAGACTATGGCTACACCTTC.

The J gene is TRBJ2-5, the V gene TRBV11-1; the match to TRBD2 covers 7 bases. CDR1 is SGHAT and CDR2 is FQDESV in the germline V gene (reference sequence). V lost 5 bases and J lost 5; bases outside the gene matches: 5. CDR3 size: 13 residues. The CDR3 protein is CASSRIGGETQYF. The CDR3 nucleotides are TGTGCCAGCAGCAGGATCGGGGGGGAGACCCAGTACTTC.

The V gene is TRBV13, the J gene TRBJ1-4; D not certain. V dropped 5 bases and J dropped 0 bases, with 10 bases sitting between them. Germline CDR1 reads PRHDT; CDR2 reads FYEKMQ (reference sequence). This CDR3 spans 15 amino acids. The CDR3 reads CASSPPGTTNEKLFF. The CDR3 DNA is TGTGCCAGCAGCCCACCCGGGACAACTAATGAAAAACTGTTTTTT.

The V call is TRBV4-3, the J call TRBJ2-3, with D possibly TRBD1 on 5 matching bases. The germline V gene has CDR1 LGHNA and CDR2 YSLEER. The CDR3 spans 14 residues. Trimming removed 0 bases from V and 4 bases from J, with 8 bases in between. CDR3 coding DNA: TGCGCCAGCAGCCAAGATGTGGGGCCAGATACGCAGTATTTT. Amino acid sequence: CASSQDVGPDTQYF.

CDR3 nucleotides: TGCGCCAGCAGTGGGGGACAGGGCGGCTATGGCTACACCTTC. Translating gives CASSGGQGGYGYTF. This chain joins TRBV10-2 and TRBJ1-2; 9 bases fit TRBD1. Germline CDR1 WSHSY, CDR2 SAAADI. J was trimmed by 4 bases and V by 4 bases; bases with no gene match: 4. The CDR3 contains 14 residues.

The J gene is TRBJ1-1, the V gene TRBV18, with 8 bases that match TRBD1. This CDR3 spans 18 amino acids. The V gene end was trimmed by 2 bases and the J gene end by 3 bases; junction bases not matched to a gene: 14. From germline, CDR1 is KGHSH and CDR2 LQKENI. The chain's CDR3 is CASSPNRGWGSMDTEAFF. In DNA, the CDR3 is TGTGCCAGCTCACCAAACAGGGGGTGGGGGTCGATGGACACTGAAGCTTTCTTT.

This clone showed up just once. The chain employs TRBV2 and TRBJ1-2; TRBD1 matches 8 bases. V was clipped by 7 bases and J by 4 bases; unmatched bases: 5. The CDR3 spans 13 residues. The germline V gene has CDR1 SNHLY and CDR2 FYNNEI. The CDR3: CASIPGTGYGYTF. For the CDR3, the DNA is TGTGCCAGCATCCCCGGGACAGGCTATGGCTACACCTTC.

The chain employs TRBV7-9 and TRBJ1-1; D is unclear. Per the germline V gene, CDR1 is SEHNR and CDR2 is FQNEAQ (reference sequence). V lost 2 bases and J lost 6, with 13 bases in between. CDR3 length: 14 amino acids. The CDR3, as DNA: TGTGCCAGCAGCTTAAAGGGAGGTGACGCTGAAGCTTTCTTT. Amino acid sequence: CASSLKGGDAEAFF.

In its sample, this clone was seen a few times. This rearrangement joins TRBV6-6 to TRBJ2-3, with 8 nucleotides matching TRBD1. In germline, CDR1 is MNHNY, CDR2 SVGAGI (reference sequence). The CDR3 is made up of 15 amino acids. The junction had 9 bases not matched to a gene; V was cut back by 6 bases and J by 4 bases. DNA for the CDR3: TGTGCCAGCAGACTGACAGGGGTTTCTGCAGATACGCAGTATTTT. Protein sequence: CASRLTGVSADTQYF.

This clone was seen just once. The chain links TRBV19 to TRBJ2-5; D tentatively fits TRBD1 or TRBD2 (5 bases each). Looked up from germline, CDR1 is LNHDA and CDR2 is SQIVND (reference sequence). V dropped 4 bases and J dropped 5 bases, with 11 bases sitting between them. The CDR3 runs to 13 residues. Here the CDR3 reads CASSTTGAETQYF. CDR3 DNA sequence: TGTGCCAGTAGTACTACCGGGGCGGAGACCCAGTACTTC.

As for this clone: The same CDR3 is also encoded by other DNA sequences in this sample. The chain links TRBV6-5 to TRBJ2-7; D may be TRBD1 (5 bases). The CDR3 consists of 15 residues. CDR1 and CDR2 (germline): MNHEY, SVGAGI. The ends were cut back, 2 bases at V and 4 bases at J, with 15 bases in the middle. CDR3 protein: CASSYTSGSSYEQYF. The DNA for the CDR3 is TGTGCCAGCAGTTACACCTCAGGGTCCTCGTACGAGCAGTACTTC.

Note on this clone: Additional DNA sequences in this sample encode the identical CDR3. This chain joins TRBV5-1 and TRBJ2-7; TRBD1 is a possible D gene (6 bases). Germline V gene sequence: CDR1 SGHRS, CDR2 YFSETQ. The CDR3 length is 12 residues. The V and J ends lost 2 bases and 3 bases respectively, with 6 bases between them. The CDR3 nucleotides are TGCGCCAGCAGCTTACAGGGCTACGAGCAGTACTTC. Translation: CASSLQGYEQYF.

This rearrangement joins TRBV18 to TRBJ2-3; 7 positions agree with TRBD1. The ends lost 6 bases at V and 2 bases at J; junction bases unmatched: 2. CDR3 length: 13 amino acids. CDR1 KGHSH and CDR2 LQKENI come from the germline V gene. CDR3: CASSGQVTDTQYF. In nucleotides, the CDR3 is TGTGCCAGCTCCGGACAGGTCACAGATACGCAGTATTTT.

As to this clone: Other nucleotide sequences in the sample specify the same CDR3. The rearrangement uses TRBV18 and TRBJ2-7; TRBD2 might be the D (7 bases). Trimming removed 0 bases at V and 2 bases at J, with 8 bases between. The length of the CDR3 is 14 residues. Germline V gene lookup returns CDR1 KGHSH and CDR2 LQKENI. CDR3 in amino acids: CASSPPGGPYEQYF. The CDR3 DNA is TGTGCCAGCTCACCACCGGGGGGGCCCTACGAGCAGTACTTC.

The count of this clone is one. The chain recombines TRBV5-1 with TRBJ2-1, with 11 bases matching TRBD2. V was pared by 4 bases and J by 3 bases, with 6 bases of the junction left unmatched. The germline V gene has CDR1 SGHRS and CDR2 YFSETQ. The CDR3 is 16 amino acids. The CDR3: CASSASGLADYNEQFF. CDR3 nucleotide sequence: TGCGCCAGCAGCGCCTCGGGACTAGCGGACTACAATGAGCAGTTCTTC.

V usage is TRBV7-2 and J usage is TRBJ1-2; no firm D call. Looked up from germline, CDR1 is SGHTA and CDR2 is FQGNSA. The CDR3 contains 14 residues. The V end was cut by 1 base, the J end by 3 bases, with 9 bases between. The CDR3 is CASSLVVADYGYTF. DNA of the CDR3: TGTGCCAGCAGCTTAGTGGTAGCGGACTATGGCTACACCTTC.